This T cell receptor (beta chain) was captured in a study of cytomegalovirus exposure and HLA in healthy donors. Study-wide results and limits: Across donors, sequencing depth was assumed by presence/absence analyses to be roughly uniform. A later analysis found most CMV-associated TCR beta chains apparently HLA-restricted. The study listed some 160 cytomegalovirus-associated TCR beta chains.

Concerning this clone itself: Its target is unknown.

PCR involved 60 Vbeta and 13 Jbeta primers. Per the original methods: Later work found 65 million to 100 million unique TCR beta chains, with roughly 11 million shared. TCRdb's copy holds only in-frame clones and misses some; the assay was immunoSEQ multiplex PCR. V and J calls and clone size are those listed in that table; D and trimming were worked out from the DNA. The sample contains 75,000 to 100,000 clones, 55% to 80% of which appear only once. This CDR3 region has 15 residues. V dropped 4 bases and J dropped 6; count of bases not matched to a gene: 8. Germline-derived CDR1 and CDR2 are LGHNA and YNFKEQ.

Source material: PBMCs. The chain couples TRBV4-2 to TRBJ1-5; 8 nucleotides align to TRBD1. This clonotype was obtained from a man in his forties in good health and CMV-seronegative. The CDR3 here is CASSPTGGSSQPQHF. The DNA for the CDR3 is TGTGCCAGCAGCCCCACAGGGGGTTCAAGTCAGCCCCAGCATTTT.